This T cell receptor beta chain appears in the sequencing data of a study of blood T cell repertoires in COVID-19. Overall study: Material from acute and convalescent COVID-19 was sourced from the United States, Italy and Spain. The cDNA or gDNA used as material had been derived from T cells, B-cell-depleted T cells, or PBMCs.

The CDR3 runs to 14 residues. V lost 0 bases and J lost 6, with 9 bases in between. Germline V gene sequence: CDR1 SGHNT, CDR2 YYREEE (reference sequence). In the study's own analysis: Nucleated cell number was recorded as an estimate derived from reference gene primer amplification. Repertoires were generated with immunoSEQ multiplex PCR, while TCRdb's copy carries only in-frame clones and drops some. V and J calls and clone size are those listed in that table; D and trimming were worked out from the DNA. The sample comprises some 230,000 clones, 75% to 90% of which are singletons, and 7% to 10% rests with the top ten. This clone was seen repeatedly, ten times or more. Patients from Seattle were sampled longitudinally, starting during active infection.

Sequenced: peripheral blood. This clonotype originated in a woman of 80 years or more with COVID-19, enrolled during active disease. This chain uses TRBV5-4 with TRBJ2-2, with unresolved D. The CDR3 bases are TGTGCCAGCAGCTTGGCTATTAGTCCCGGGGAGCTGTTTTTT. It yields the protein CASSLAISPGELFF.